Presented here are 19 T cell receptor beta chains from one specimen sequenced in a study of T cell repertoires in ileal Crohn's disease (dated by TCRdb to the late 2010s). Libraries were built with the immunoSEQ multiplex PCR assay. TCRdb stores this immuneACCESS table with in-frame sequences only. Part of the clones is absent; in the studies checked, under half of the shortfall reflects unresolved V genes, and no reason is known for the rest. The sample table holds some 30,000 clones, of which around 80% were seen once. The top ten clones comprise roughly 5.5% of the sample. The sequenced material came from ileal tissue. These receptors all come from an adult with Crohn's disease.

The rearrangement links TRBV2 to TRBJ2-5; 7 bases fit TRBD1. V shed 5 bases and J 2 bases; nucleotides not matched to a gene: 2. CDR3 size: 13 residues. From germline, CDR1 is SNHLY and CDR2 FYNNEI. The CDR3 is CASSRDRQETQYF. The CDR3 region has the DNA TGTGCCAGCAGTCGGGACAGACAAGAGACCCAGTACTTC.

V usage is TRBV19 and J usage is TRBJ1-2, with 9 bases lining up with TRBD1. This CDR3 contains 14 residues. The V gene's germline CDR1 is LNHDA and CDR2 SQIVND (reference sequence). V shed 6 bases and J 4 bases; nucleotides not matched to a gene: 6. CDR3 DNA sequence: TGTGCCAGTAGCAGCGGACAGGGGATCTATGGCTACACCTTC. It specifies CASSSGQGIYGYTF.

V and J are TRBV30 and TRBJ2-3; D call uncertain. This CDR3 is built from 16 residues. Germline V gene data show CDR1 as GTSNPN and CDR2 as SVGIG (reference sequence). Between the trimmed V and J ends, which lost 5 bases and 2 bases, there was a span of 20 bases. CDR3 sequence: CAWGLPKAFATDTQYF. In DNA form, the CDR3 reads TGTGCCTGGGGGCTACCTAAAGCATTCGCCACAGATACGCAGTATTTT. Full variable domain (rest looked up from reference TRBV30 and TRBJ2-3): SQTIHQWPATLVQPVGSPLSLECTVEGTSNPNLYWYRQAAGRGLQLLFYSVGIGQISSEVPQNLSASRPQDRQFILSSKKLLLSDSGFYLCAWGLPKAFATDTQYFGPGTRLTVL.

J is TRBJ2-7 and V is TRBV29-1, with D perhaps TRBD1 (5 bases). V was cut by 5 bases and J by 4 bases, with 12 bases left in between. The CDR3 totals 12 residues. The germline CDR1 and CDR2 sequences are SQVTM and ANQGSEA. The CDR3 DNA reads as TGCAGCGTTCGACAGAGTCTATACGAGCAGTACTTC. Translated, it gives CSVRQSLYEQYF.

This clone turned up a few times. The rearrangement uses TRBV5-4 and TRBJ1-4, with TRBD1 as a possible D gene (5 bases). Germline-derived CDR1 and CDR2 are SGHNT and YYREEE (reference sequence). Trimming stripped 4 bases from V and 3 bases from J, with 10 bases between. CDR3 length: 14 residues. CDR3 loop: CASSVQGPNEKLFF. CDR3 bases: TGTGCCAGCAGCGTCCAGGGCCCTAATGAAAAACTGTTTTTT.

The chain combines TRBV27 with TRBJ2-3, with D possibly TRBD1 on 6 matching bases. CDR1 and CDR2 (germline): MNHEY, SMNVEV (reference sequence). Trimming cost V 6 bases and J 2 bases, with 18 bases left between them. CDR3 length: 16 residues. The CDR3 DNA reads TGTGCCAGCAGGGAGACAGGCTACCTTTACACAGATACGCAGTATTTT. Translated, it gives CASRETGYLYTDTQYF.

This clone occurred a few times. In DNA form, the CDR3 reads TGTGCCAGCAGCTCCATCTGGGGGGTGAGCACCGGGGAGCTGTTTTTT. This encodes CASSSIWGVSTGELFF. The chain has TRBV5-8 and TRBJ2-2, with a weak D call TRBD2 (6 bases). There are 16 residues in the CDR3. The germline CDR1 and CDR2 sequences are SGHTS and YDEGEE. V was trimmed by 3 bases and J by 4 bases, leaving 16 bases between them.

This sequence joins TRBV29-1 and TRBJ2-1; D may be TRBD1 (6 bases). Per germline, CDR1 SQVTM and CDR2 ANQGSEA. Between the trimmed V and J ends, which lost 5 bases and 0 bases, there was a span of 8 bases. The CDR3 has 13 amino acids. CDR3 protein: CSVTGISYNEQFF. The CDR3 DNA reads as TGCAGCGTTACAGGGATCTCCTACAATGAGCAGTTCTTC.

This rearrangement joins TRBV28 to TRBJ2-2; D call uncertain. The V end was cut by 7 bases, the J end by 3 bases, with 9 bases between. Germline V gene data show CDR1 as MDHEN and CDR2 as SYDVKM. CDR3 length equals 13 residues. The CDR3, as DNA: TGTGCCAGCACCCTACCCGACACCGGGGAGCTGTTTTTT. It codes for CASTLPDTGELFF.

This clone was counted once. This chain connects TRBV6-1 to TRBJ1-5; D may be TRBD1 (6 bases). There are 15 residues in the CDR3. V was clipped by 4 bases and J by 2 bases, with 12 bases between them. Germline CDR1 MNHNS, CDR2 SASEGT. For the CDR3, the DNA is TGTGCCAGCAGTGTAAGGGGGAGCGGCAATCAGCCCCAGCATTTT. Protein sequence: CASSVRGSGNQPQHF.

The CDR3 nucleotides are TGCGCCAGCAGCTTGGACAGGACGATCACTGAAGCTTTCTTT. Translating gives CASSLDRTITEAFF. The chain recombines TRBV5-1 with TRBJ1-1; TRBD1 is a possible D gene (5 bases). The V end was cut by 0 bases, the J end by 4 bases, with 10 bases between. The CDR3 length is 14 residues. The germline V gene has CDR1 SGHRS and CDR2 YFSETQ.

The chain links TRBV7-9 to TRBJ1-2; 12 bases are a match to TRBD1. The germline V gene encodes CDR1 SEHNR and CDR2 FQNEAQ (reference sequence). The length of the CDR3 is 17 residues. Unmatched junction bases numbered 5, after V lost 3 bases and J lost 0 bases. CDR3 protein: CASSFRDRGLPNYGYTF. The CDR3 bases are TGTGCCAGCAGCTTCCGGGACAGGGGGCTTCCTAACTATGGCTACACCTTC.

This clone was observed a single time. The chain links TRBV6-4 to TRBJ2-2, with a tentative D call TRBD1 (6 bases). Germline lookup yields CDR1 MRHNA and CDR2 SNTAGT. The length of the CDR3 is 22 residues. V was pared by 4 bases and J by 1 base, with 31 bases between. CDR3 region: CASSVSLWGRVSVLENTGELFF. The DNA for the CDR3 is TGTGCCAGCAGTGTCTCTCTCTGGGGGCGAGTTAGCGTCCTCGAGAACACCGGGGAGCTGTTTTTT.

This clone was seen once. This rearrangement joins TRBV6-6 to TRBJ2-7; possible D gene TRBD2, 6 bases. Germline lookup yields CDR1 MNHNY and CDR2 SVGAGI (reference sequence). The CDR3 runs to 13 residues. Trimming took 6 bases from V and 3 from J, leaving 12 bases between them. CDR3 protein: CASSQMGGYEQYF. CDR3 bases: TGTGCCAGCAGCCAAATGGGGGGCTACGAGCAGTACTTC.

The CDR3 region is CASSPGDSTNYGYTF. Written as DNA, the CDR3 is TGCGCCAGCAGCCCGGGGGACAGTACTAACTATGGCTACACCTTC. V is TRBV4-3 and J is TRBJ1-2, with 7 positions matching TRBD1. V was clipped by 4 bases and J by 0 bases; unmatched bases: 5. CDR1 and CDR2 from the germline V gene are LGHNA and YSLEER. The CDR3 has 15 residues.

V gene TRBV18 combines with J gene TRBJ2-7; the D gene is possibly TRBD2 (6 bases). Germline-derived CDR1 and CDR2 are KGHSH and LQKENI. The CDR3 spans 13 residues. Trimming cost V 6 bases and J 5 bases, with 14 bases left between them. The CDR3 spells CASSGGYFDEQYF. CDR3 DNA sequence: TGTGCCAGCTCCGGAGGGTATTTCGACGAGCAGTACTTC.

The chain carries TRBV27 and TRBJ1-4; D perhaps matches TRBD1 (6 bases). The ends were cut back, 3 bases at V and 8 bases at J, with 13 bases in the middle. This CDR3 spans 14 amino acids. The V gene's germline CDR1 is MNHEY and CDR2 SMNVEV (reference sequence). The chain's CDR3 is CASSLSRGGEKLFF. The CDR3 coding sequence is TGTGCCAGCAGTTTGTCCAGGGGAGGGGAAAAACTGTTTTTT.

As DNA, the CDR3 is TGTGCCAGCAGCTTAGTCAGGGGGCGAGGGTTCACTGAAGCTTTCTTT. Its protein product is CASSLVRGRGFTEAFF. J is TRBJ1-1 and V is TRBV11-2; 8 bases align to TRBD1. CDR3 length: 16 residues. Looked up from germline, CDR1 is SGHAT and CDR2 is FQNNGV. Trimming took 1 base from V and 4 from J; bases not matched to a gene: 8.

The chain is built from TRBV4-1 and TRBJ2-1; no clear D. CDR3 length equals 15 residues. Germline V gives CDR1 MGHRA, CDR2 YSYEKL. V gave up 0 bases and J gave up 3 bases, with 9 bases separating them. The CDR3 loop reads CASSQEDSFYNEQFF. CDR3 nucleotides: TGCGCCAGCAGCCAAGAAGACTCCTTCTACAATGAGCAGTTCTTC.